This T cell receptor beta chain originates from a study of cytomegalovirus exposure and HLA in healthy donors. The CDR3 length is 14 residues. Germline V gene lookup returns CDR1 LNHDA and CDR2 SQIVND (reference sequence). After removal of 1 base from V and 10 bases from J, the junction contained 6 bases not matched to a gene. In the PCR, 60 Vbeta and 13 Jbeta primers were used. Method: immunoSEQ multiplex PCR; TCRdb's copy keeps in-frame clones and lacks some. The sample yields about 120,000 clones, over 60% seen once. This clone has a handful of counts. Specimen: PBMCs. The TCR sequence derives from a young man in good health and CMV-seronegative. The chain couples TRBV19 to TRBJ2-1, with 8 nucleotides matching TRBD1. CDR3 DNA sequence: TGTGCCAGTAGTATAGCTGACAGGGGTGCCGAGCAGTTCTTC. Amino acids: CASSIADRGAEQFF. Full variable domain (rest looked up from reference TRBV19 and TRBJ2-1): DGGITQSPKYLFRKEGQNVTLSCEQNLNHDAMYWYRQDPGQGLRLIYYSQIVNDFQKGDIAEGYSVSREKKESFPLTVTSAQKNPTAFYLCASSIADRGAEQFFGPGTRLTVL.